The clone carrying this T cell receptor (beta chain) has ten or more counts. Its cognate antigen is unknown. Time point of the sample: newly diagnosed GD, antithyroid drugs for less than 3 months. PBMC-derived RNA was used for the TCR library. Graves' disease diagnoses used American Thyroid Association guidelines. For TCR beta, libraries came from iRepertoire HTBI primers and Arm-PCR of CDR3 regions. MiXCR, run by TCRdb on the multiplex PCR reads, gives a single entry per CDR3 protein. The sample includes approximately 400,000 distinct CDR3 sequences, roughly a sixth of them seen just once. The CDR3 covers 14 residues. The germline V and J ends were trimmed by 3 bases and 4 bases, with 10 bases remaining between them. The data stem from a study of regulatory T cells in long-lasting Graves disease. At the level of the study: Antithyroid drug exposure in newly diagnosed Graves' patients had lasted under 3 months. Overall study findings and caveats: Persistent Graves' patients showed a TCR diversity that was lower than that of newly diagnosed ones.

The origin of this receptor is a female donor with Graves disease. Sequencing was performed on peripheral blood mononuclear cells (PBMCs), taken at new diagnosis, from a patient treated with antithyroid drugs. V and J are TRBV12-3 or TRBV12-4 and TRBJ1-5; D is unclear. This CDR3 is CASSFGGPNQPQHF. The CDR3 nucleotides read TGTGCCAGCAGTTTTGGTGGCCCTAATCAGCCCCAGCATTTT.